This TCR beta chain is drawn from a study of vaccination effects on CD4 cells after COVID-19. Before sequencing, viral peptide pools were used by the ViraFEST assay to expand antigen-specific CD4+ T cells. With 10 to 11 days of culture completed, CD4+ T cells were isolated. As their vaccination, participants received two doses of either BNT162b2 or mRNA-1273. Previously uninfected by SARS-CoV-2, the vaccine recipients also showed negative nucleocapsid antibodies. The culture medium for 1.5 million to 2 million PBMC per well included 10 IU/ml IL-2 and about 9.1 ug/ml peptides. For this clone: Its antigen is not identified.

TCRdb's copy holds only in-frame clones and misses some; the assay was immunoSEQ multiplex PCR. The data show more than 20,000 clones, approximately 79% seen once. Germline V gives CDR1 MDHEN, CDR2 SYDVKM. There are 14 residues in the CDR3. The junction had 7 bases not matched to a gene; V was cut back by 6 bases and J by 6 bases. The chain is built from TRBV28 and TRBJ2-2; TRBD2 aligns across 7 bases. The source material was CD4+ T cells from PBMCs cultured with SARS-CoV-2 spike peptides, sampled after COVID-19 vaccination. This TCR was sampled from a human donor who received a COVID-19 vaccine. Some clones in this sample may be carry-over from other donors' samples. The CDR3 nucleotides read TGTGCCAGCAGCCAAGCGGGGTCGGCCGGGGAGCTGTTTTTT. Its protein is CASSQAGSAGELFF.